This record looks at one T cell receptor beta chain sequence and its context. Assay: immunoSEQ multiplex PCR; the TCRdb copy retains only in-frame clones and omits some. The sample records about 94,000 clones, about 94% being singletons. These data are taken from a study of technical replicates of blood from a handful of donors. Germline CDR1 and CDR2: SGHAT and FQNNGV. V dropped 1 base and J dropped 0 bases, with 16 bases sitting between them. This CDR3 region has 17 residues. V gene TRBV11-2 combines with J gene TRBJ2-7; TRBD2 is a possible D gene (6 bases). The receptor comes from a human donor in good health. Sequenced: T cells isolated from PBMCs. DNA for the CDR3: TGTGCCAGCAGCTTAGTGTCCTTAGCGGAAAGCTCCTACGAGCAGTACTTC. Translation gives CASSLVSLAESSYEQYF.